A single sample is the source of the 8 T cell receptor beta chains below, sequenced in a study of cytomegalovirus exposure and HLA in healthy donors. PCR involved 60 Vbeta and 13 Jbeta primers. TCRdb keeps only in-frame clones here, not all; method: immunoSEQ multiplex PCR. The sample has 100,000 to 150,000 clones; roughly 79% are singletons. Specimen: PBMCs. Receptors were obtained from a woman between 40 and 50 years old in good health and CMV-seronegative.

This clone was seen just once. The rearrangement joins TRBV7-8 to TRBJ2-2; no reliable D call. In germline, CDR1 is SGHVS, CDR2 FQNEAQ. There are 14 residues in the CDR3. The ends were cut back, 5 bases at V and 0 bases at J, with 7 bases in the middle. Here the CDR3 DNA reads TGTGCCAGCAGCCCACATACGAACACCGGGGAGCTGTTTTTT. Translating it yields CASSPHTNTGELFF.

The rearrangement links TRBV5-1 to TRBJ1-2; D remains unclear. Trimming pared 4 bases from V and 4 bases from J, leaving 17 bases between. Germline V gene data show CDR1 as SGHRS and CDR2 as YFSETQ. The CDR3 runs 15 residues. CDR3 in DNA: TGCGCCAGCAGCCCCGACACAAACCAGGCCTATGGCTACACCTTC. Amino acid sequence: CASSPDTNQAYGYTF.

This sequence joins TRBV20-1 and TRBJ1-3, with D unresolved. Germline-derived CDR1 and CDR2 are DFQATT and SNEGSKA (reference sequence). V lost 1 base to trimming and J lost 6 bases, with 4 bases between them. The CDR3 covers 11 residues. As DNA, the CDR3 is TGCAGTGCTAGAGGACAAAACACCATATATTTT. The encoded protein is CSARGQNTIYF.

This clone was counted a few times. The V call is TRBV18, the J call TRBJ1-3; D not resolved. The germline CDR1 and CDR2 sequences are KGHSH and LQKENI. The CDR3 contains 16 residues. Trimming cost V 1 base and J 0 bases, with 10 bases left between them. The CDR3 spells CASSPRAASSGNTIYF. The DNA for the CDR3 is TGTGCCAGCTCACCACGCGCGGCTAGCTCTGGAAACACCATATATTTT.

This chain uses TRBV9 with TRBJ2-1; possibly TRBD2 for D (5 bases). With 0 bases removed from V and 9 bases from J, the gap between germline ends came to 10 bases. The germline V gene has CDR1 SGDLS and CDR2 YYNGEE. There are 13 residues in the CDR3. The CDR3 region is CASSVVLASEQFF. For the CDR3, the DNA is TGTGCCAGCAGCGTAGTTCTAGCAAGTGAGCAGTTCTTC.

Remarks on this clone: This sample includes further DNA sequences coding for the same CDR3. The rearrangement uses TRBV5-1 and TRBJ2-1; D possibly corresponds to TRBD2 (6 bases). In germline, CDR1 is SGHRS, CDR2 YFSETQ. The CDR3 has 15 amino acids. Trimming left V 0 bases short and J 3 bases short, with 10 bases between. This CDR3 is CASSLDGSGYNEQFF. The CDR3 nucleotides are TGCGCCAGCAGCTTGGATGGTAGCGGCTACAATGAGCAGTTCTTC.

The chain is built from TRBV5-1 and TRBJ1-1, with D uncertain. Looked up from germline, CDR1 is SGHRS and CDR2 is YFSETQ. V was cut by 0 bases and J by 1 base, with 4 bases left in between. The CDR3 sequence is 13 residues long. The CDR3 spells CASSLDWNTEAFF. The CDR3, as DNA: TGCGCCAGCAGCTTGGACTGGAACACTGAAGCTTTCTTT.

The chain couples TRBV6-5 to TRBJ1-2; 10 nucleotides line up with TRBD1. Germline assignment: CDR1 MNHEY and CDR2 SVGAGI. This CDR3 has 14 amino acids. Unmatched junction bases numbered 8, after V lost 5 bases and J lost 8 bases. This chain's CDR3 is CASSLDSGQGGYTF. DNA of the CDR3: TGTGCCAGCAGTCTAGACTCGGGACAGGGGGGCTACACCTTC.